The 13 T cell receptor beta chains listed next were all sequenced from one sample in a study of ipilimumab plus nivolumab after autologous stem cell transplantation. Some clones are missing from TCRdb's copy, which holds only in-frame ones; the method was immunoSEQ multiplex PCR. The sample holds some 9,800 clones; just under 80% are singletons and the top ten take about 8%. The material sequenced was PBMCs, taken in a trial of ipilimumab plus nivolumab as post-transplant consolidation. All receptors derive from a male donor with diffuse large B-cell lymphoma.

CDR3 region: CASSTTGGVQFF. The CDR3 DNA sequence: TGCGCCAGCAGCACGACGGGGGGCGTGCAGTTCTTC. The V gene is TRBV5-1, the J gene TRBJ2-1, with D possibly being TRBD2 (7 bases). Deletions cut 4 bases from V and 12 bases from J, with 14 bases between. This CDR3 comprises 12 residues. Germline V gives CDR1 SGHRS, CDR2 YFSETQ.

The CDR3 sequence: CASSSGQGSQPQHF. The CDR3 nucleotides are TGTGCCAGCAGCTCAGGACAGGGTAGTCAGCCCCAGCATTTT. The chain employs TRBV6-5 and TRBJ1-5, with 8 bases fitting TRBD1. The CDR3 extends over 14 amino acids. V lost 6 bases, J lost 6 bases, and 7 bases stayed unmatched. Germline V CDR1 and CDR2: MNHEY, SVGAGI.

This chain links TRBV6-5 with TRBJ2-7; TRBD1 matches 9 bases. Germline V gives CDR1 MNHEY, CDR2 SVGAGI. This CDR3 spans 14 amino acids. Unmatched junction bases numbered 7, after V lost 6 bases and J lost 4 bases. The CDR3 loop is CASSPGTGLYEQYF. The CDR3 nucleotides read TGTGCCAGCAGCCCCGGGACAGGGCTTTACGAGCAGTACTTC.

V gene TRBV28 combines with J gene TRBJ2-4; D not resolved. Germline assignment: CDR1 MDHEN and CDR2 SYDVKM. V lost 5 bases to trimming and J lost 7 bases, with 9 bases between them. CDR3 length equals 12 residues. CDR3 region: CASSPTDNIQYF. The CDR3 DNA follows: TGTGCCAGCAGTCCAACCGACAACATTCAGTACTTC.

This clone was picked up one time. The V and J genes are TRBV15 and TRBJ2-5; D unclear. This CDR3 region has 14 residues. Trimming stripped 1 base from V and 0 bases from J, with 6 bases between. Germline CDR1 LNHNV, CDR2 YYDKDF (reference sequence). The CDR3 DNA sequence: TGTGCCACCAGCAGAGGTCTGAACCAAGAGACCCAGTACTTC. It is translated as CATSRGLNQETQYF.

This clone came up once. The chain joins TRBV7-9 to TRBJ2-7; TRBD2 matches at 11 bases. V was clipped by 4 bases and J by 3 bases; unmatched bases: 5. CDR1 and CDR2 from the germline V gene are SEHNR and FQNEAQ (reference sequence). CDR3 length equals 15 residues. The CDR3 here is CASSSRLAGIYEQYF. The CDR3 DNA reads as TGTGCCAGCAGCTCCCGACTAGCGGGGATCTACGAGCAGTACTTC.

The J gene is TRBJ2-2, the V gene TRBV5-1, with D uncertain. CDR1 SGHRS and CDR2 YFSETQ come from the germline V gene. CDR3 size: 16 residues. Trimming cost V 3 bases and J 0 bases, with 12 bases left between them. In nucleotides, the CDR3 is TGCGCCAGCAGCTCCGATATCAGTGCGAACACCGGGGAGCTGTTTTTT. Translation gives CASSSDISANTGELFF.

There are a few counts of this clone. The DNA of the CDR3 is TGTGCCAGCAGCTGGGGGACAGGGAGGAACACTGAAGCTTTCTTT. The encoded protein is CASSWGTGRNTEAFF. The chain employs TRBV5-8 and TRBJ1-1, with 9 bases identical to TRBD1. Looked up from germline, CDR1 is SGHTS and CDR2 is YDEGEE. The CDR3 sequence is 15 residues long. The trim removed 3 bases at V and 1 base at J, leaving 4 bases unmatched.

Relative to its sample, this clone is medium-sized. The rearrangement uses TRBV30 and TRBJ1-2; D not resolved. V shed 2 bases and J shed 7 bases, with 11 bases lying between them. Germline CDR1 and CDR2: GTSNPN and SVGIG (reference sequence). The CDR3 has 12 amino acids. This CDR3 reads CAWSLVGLGYTF. The CDR3 DNA is TGTGCCTGGAGTCTGGTAGGGCTTGGCTACACCTTC.

The V and J genes are TRBV6-1 and TRBJ1-1; D gene uncertain. The CDR3 spans 13 residues. Trimming took 2 bases from V and 0 from J, leaving 4 bases between them. The V gene's germline CDR1 is MNHNS and CDR2 SASEGT. The CDR3 loop is CASSENLNTEAFF. DNA for the CDR3: TGTGCCAGCAGTGAAAATTTGAACACTGAAGCTTTCTTT.

The CDR3 region has the DNA TGTGCCAGCAGCTTCGAGACAGGGGCCACCGGGGAGCTGTTTTTT. As protein: CASSFETGATGELFF. The gene calls are TRBV7-9 and TRBJ2-2, with 8 nucleotides matching TRBD1. Per germline, CDR1 SEHNR and CDR2 FQNEAQ (reference sequence). Unmatched junction bases numbered 4, after V lost 3 bases and J lost 4 bases. This CDR3 comprises 15 residues.

This clone was seen only a few times. V gene TRBV29-1 combines with J gene TRBJ2-1; TRBD1 aligns across 7 bases. The CDR3 has 13 residues. The germline CDR1 and CDR2 sequences are SQVTM and ANQGSEA. After removal of 6 bases from V and 4 bases from J, the junction contained 6 bases not matched to a gene. The CDR3: CSVGTENYNEQFF. CDR3 DNA sequence: TGCAGCGTCGGGACAGAGAATTACAATGAGCAGTTCTTC.

This clone was recorded only once. The V and J genes are TRBV5-1 and TRBJ2-3; TRBD1 aligns across 9 bases. The CDR3 has 15 amino acids. The germline CDR1 and CDR2 sequences are SGHRS and YFSETQ. V lost 7 bases to trimming and J lost 0 bases; unmatched junction nucleotides: 6. The CDR3 protein is CASGGQGTSTDTQYF. The CDR3 DNA reads as TGCGCCAGCGGGGGACAGGGAACTAGCACAGATACGCAGTATTTT. The entire variable domain, with the rest obtained from reference TRBV5-1 and TRBJ2-3, is as follows: KAGVTQTPRYLIKTRGQQVTLSCSPISGHRSVSWYQQTPGQGLQFLFEYFSETQRNKGNFPGRFSGRQFSNSRSEMNVSTLELGDSALYLCASGGQGTSTDTQYFGPGTRLTVL.